In this sample, the clone carrying this T cell receptor (beta chain) turned up many times. The antigen is unknown. This specimen belongs to a study of metastatic and nonmetastatic thyroid tumors. Overall study: Repertoire comparisons spanned blood and tumor or nodule tissue from malignant and benign thyroid patients.

CDR1 and CDR2 from the germline V gene are SGDLS and YYNGEE. The V end lost 4 bases, the J end lost 10 bases, and 17 bases lay between the germline ends. This CDR3 spans 13 amino acids. Notes on the study in general: Versus benign nodules, malignant thyroid tumors reportedly had significantly higher TCR beta diversity, in blood and tumor.

TCRdb reassembled clones from the PCR reads with MiXCR. The table has 9,000 to 13,000 clones, 9% to 15% seen once. None of the patients had undergone any treatment ahead of thyroid surgery. The sequence was collected from a female donor with papillary thyroid cancer or a benign thyroid nodule (not recorded which). Some clones in this sample may be carry-over from other donors' samples. Sequenced input: blood. V gene TRBV9 combines with J gene TRBJ1-2; D remains unclear. The CDR3 region is CASSRSESNDYTF. The CDR3 DNA follows: TGTGCCAGCAGCCGTTCGGAAAGCAATGACTACACCTTC.